The 22 T cell receptor beta chains below were found in one sample sequenced in a study of post-analysis software for immune sequencing data. Regarding the study as a whole: A handful of TRBV segments appeared more often in patients than in controls, and TRBV5-6, TRBV5-1 and TRBV20-1 were among these.

Their target antigens are unknown. Presence of unique molecular identifiers characterized the TCR beta cDNA libraries. Using its own MiXCR run on the PCR reads, TCRdb lists one record per CDR3 protein. Here the sample spans 550,000 to 700,000 distinct CDR3 sequences, 40% to 50% being singletons. The sample consisted of blood. The receptor set was obtained from a girl between 5 and 17 years old with multiple sclerosis.

A few counts support this clonotype. The chain recombines TRBV30 with TRBJ2-3, with a weak D call TRBD2 (5 bases). Germline V gene lookup returns CDR1 GTSNPN and CDR2 SVGIG (reference sequence). This CDR3 comprises 14 residues. V gave up 2 bases and J gave up 5 bases, with 14 bases separating them. CDR3 DNA sequence: TGTGCCTGGAGTTACTGGGGAGCGATAGATACGCAGTATTTT. Translation: CAWSYWGAIDTQYF. The complete variable domain, with remaining parts taken from reference TRBV30 and TRBJ2-3, reads SQTIHQWPATLVQPVGSPLSLECTVEGTSNPNLYWYRQAAGRGLQLLFYSVGIGQISSEVPQNLSASRPQDRQFILSSKKLLLSDSGFYLCAWSYWGAIDTQYFGPGTRLTVL.

The chain combines TRBV12-3 or TRBV12-4 with TRBJ1-2; no definite D call. There are 14 residues in the CDR3. The germline V and J ends were trimmed by 3 bases and 0 bases, with 8 bases remaining between them. CDR3 nucleotide sequence: TGTGCCAGCAGTTTGGGTGATGCTAACTATGGCTACACCTTC. The encoded protein is CASSLGDANYGYTF.

The V and J genes are TRBV6-6 and TRBJ2-3; unclear D gene. V lost 6 bases and J lost 5, with 3 bases in between. CDR1 and CDR2 (germline): MNHNY, SVGAGI (reference sequence). CDR3 length equals 10 residues. The chain's CDR3 is CASREDTQYF. CDR3 nucleotides: TGTGCCAGCAGAGAAGATACGCAGTATTTT.

This chain connects TRBV7-6 to TRBJ2-3, with D hard to call. V was cut by 1 base and J by 4 bases, with 12 bases left in between. The CDR3 spans 15 residues. CDR1 and CDR2 from the germline V gene are SGHVS and FNYEAQ. The CDR3 loop reads CASSLGLREADTQYF. CDR3 coding DNA: TGTGCCAGCAGCTTAGGGCTACGCGAGGCAGATACGCAGTATTTT. Full variable domain (rest looked up from reference TRBV7-6 and TRBJ2-3): GAGVSQSPRYKVTKRGQDVALRCDPISGHVSLYWYRQALGQGPEFLTYFNYEAQQDKSGLPNDRFSAERPEGSISTLTIQRTEQRDSAMYRCASSLGLREADTQYFGPGTRLTVL.

A few counts support this clonotype. This chain uses TRBV7-2 with TRBJ2-7; D is perhaps TRBD1 or TRBD2 (5 bases each). This CDR3 is built from 15 residues. CDR1 is SGHTA, CDR2 FQGNSA, per germline. V lost 1 base to trimming and J lost 0 bases, with 10 bases between them. CDR3: CASSLDRDPSYEQYF. The CDR3 nucleotides are TGTGCCAGCAGCTTAGATCGGGACCCCTCCTACGAGCAGTACTTC.

The rearrangement uses TRBV4-1 and TRBJ1-6; possible D gene TRBD1, 5 bases. The ends were cut back, 3 bases at V and 8 bases at J, with 17 bases in the middle. The CDR3 is made up of 16 amino acids. Per the germline V gene, CDR1 is MGHRA and CDR2 is YSYEKL. The CDR3 DNA is TGCGCCAGCAGCCAGTACCCGGGACGGGAATATTCACCCCTCCACTTT. Encoded protein: CASSQYPGREYSPLHF.

The sample holds a few counts of this clonotype. The chain links TRBV12-3 or TRBV12-4 to TRBJ1-2, with D unresolved. V lost 5 bases to trimming and J lost 8 bases, with 9 bases between them. This CDR3 comprises 11 residues. DNA of the CDR3: TGTGCCAGCAGTCCCGGGCTAGGCTACACCTTC. Its protein is CASSPGLGYTF.

In its sample, this clonotype was seen a few times. The chain employs TRBV12-3 or TRBV12-4 and TRBJ1-2; no clear D gene. The CDR3 spans 13 residues. The germline V and J ends were trimmed by 1 base and 7 bases, with 10 bases remaining between them. Here the CDR3 DNA reads TGTGCCAGCAGTTTAGGGTTGGCGGCTGGCTACACCTTC. Translated, it gives CASSLGLAAGYTF.

This clonotype appeared a few times. This chain connects TRBV4-1 to TRBJ2-7; D is tentatively TRBD1 or TRBD2 (6 bases each). The V end lost 2 bases, the J end lost 5 bases, and 13 bases lay between the germline ends. This CDR3 has 14 amino acids. CDR1 and CDR2 from the germline V gene are MGHRA and YSYEKL. The CDR3 nucleotides are TGCGCCAGCAGCCAACCGACAGGAGGGGACGAGCAGTACTTC. Translation: CASSQPTGGDEQYF.

The rearrangement links TRBV12-3 or TRBV12-4 to TRBJ2-1, with 15 bases matching TRBD2. The length of the CDR3 is 15 residues. J lost 10 bases, V lost 7 bases, and 8 bases had no gene match. The CDR3 bases are TGTGCCAGCATCCGGACTAGCGGGGGGGCCAGGGAGCAGTTCTTC. Translating gives CASIRTSGGAREQFF.

The chain uses TRBV5-5 and TRBJ2-3; 9 positions agree with TRBD2. Unmatched junction bases numbered 10, after V lost 4 bases and J lost 1 base. CDR1 and CDR2 from the germline V gene are SGHKS and YYEKEE (reference sequence). The CDR3 loop spans 17 amino acids. The CDR3 nucleotides read TGTGCCAGCAGCCGGGGACAGACTAGCGGAGGCACAGATACGCAGTATTTT. Its protein is CASSRGQTSGGTDTQYF.

The genes are TRBV2 and TRBJ1-2, with 7 bases aligning to TRBD1. From germline, CDR1 is SNHLY and CDR2 FYNNEI. This CDR3 region has 13 residues. CDR3 DNA: TGTGCGAGGGAGTCACAGGGGAACTATGGCTACACCTTC. It yields the protein CARESQGNYGYTF.

This clonotype was counted only a few times. CDR3 region: CSAPPELNTEAFF. Here the CDR3 DNA reads TGCAGTGCTCCACCAGAATTGAACACTGAAGCTTTCTTT. The chain recombines TRBV20-1 with TRBJ1-1; D not resolved. This CDR3 has 13 amino acids. Germline CDR1 and CDR2: DFQATT and SNEGSKA (reference sequence). V lost 5 bases to trimming and J lost 0 bases, with 10 bases between them.

V and J are TRBV5-1 and TRBJ2-5; D is unresolved. Gene TRBJ2-7 matches the end of the DNA better, so the J call may be wrong. The CDR3 covers 14 residues. Germline V CDR1 and CDR2: SGHRS, YFSETQ. The CDR3 coding sequence is TGCGCCAGCAGCCCCCGGGCCTCCCAAGACGAGCAGTACTTC. This sequence encodes CASSPRASQDEQYF.

The chain links TRBV7-9 to TRBJ1-5; possible D gene TRBD1, 5 bases. Trimming left V 1 base short and J 4 bases short, with 14 bases between. This CDR3 has 16 amino acids. The germline CDR1 and CDR2 sequences are SEHNR and FQNEAQ (reference sequence). CDR3 coding DNA: TGTGCCAGCAGCTTAGGGACGACAGTAGGAAATCAGCCCCAGCATTTT. Its translation: CASSLGTTVGNQPQHF.

This clonotype has more than one count but fewer than ten. The chain has TRBV20-1 and TRBJ2-3; the match to TRBD1 covers 7 bases. Germline CDR1 reads DFQATT; CDR2 reads SNEGSKA (reference sequence). The CDR3 has 13 amino acids. Trimming removed 7 bases from V and 3 bases from J; junction bases left unmatched: 7. The CDR3 DNA sequence: TGCAGTGTCGACAGGGCCCCAACAGATACGCAGTATTTT. This codes for CSVDRAPTDTQYF.

The rearrangement uses TRBV7-2 and TRBJ2-5; no definite D call. The germline gives CDR1 SGHTA, CDR2 FQGNSA. The CDR3 runs to 14 residues. The CDR3 loop reads CAGRGIELYNEQYF. The CDR3 coding sequence is TGTGCAGGCCGAGGAATCGAACTATACAATGAGCAGTACTTC.

The table lists this clonotype with many counts. The V and J genes are TRBV12-3 or TRBV12-4 and TRBJ2-6; D is ambiguous. V shed 6 bases and J shed 0 bases, with 6 bases lying between them. This CDR3 has 14 residues. CDR3 DNA: TGTGCCAGCAGCAGGAGCTCTGGGGCCAACGTCCTGACTTTC. Protein sequence: CASSRSSGANVLTF.

This clonotype came up a few times. The chain is built from TRBV21-1 and TRBJ2-7. TRBV21-1 is a pseudogene segment. The CDR3 has 11 residues. DNA for the CDR3: TGTGCCAGCAGCAAGCGCTACGAGCAGTACTTC. It encodes CASSKRYEQYF.

In DNA, the CDR3 is TGTGCCACCAGTGTACAGGGGCCTTACAATGAGCAGTTCTTC. Amino acids: CATSVQGPYNEQFF. This rearrangement joins TRBV24-1 to TRBJ2-1; 7 bases are a match to TRBD1. This CDR3 spans 14 amino acids. V lost 5 bases to trimming and J lost 4 bases; unmatched junction nucleotides: 4. Germline loops: CDR1 KGHDR, CDR2 SFDVKD.

This clonotype occurred many times. CDR3 DNA sequence: TGCGCCAGCAGCTTGGGACAGGGTTTTTACGCAGATACGCAGTATTTT. Amino acid sequence: CASSLGQGFYADTQYF. The chain combines TRBV5-1 with TRBJ2-3; 7 nucleotides align to TRBD1. The junction had 8 bases not matched to a gene; V was cut back by 0 bases and J by 4 bases. The CDR3 covers 16 residues. Germline CDR1 reads SGHRS; CDR2 reads YFSETQ.

This clonotype showed up just a few times. The CDR3 loop reads CASSKEGWGETQYF. CDR3 coding DNA: TGTGCCAGCAGTAAAGAGGGCTGGGGAGAGACCCAGTACTTC. The chain employs TRBV6-6 and TRBJ2-5; tentatively, D is TRBD2 (5 bases). The CDR3 contains 14 residues. The germline V gene has CDR1 MNHNY and CDR2 SVGAGI (reference sequence). V lost 5 bases and J 4 bases, leaving 14 bases between the germline ends.